The rows below give T cell receptor beta chains drawn from one sample of a study of Ad26.COV2.S vaccination and SARS-CoV-2 variants. Data came from immunoSEQ multiplex PCR; TCRdb stores just in-frame clones and leaves some out. The sample lists around 320,000 clones; 87% were seen once. The material sequenced was peripheral blood, taken in a trial of Ad26.COV2.S vaccine versus placebo. The receptors were gathered from a person aged 18-60 years who received the Ad26.COV2.S COVID-19 vaccine or a placebo. Both conserved end residues are trimmed from each CDR3. Fields, in order: D gene, V gene, CDR3 protein. The D gene is left open where the match is weak.

D gene: TRBD1; V gene: TRBV2; CDR3 protein: ASRKQGRTNEKLF
D gene: -; V gene: TRBV7-9; CDR3 protein: ASSPESGSYLAAF
D gene: -; V gene: TRBV4-1; CDR3 protein: ASSQQIRQVEAF
D gene: -; V gene: TRBV6-4; CDR3 protein: ASSDSGSGNYGYT
D gene: -; V gene: TRBV6-5; CDR3 protein: ASNPAGSFNQPQH
D gene: -; V gene: TRBV12-5; CDR3 protein: ASGLGTDYGYT
D gene: -; V gene: TRBV4-3; CDR3 protein: ASNRIGGNTEAF
D gene: TRBD1; V gene: TRBV2; CDR3 protein: ASRDRISTNQPQH
D gene: -; V gene: TRBV30; CDR3 protein: AWGRSSYEQY
D gene: -; V gene: TRBV2; CDR3 protein: ASLGGEGRQPQH
D gene: -; V gene: TRBV3-1/TRBV3-2; CDR3 protein: ASSQAAAGSYNEQF
D gene: -; V gene: TRBV18; CDR3 protein: ASSPVLSSYEQY
D gene: -; V gene: TRBV30; CDR3 protein: AWKDQGGYAGELF
D gene: TRBD1; V gene: TRBV18; CDR3 protein: ASSQQGANTEAF
D gene: -; V gene: TRBV4-1; CDR3 protein: ASSQDGGGNSPLH
D gene: -; V gene: TRBV9; CDR3 protein: ASSARQDSQANYGYT
D gene: -; V gene: TRBV5-1; CDR3 protein: ASSLQETQY
D gene: -; V gene: TRBV19; CDR3 protein: ASSIGQQVNTGELF
D gene: -; V gene: TRBV19; CDR3 protein: ASSIVGITGELF
D gene: TRBD2; V gene: TRBV4-3; CDR3 protein: ASSQDTSGGAETQY
D gene: -; V gene: TRBV5-6; CDR3 protein: ASSLENSYEQY
D gene: TRBD1; V gene: TRBV27; CDR3 protein: ASSLTPQGYEQY
D gene: -; V gene: TRBV5-5; CDR3 protein: ASSLLLSDSNQPQH
D gene: -; V gene: TRBV4-2; CDR3 protein: ASSQAGFSYEQY
D gene: TRBD1; V gene: TRBV19; CDR3 protein: ASSTRTGGEIGELF
D gene: -; V gene: TRBV7-9; CDR3 protein: ASSSLGQEHRGYT
D gene: TRBD1; V gene: TRBV12-5; CDR3 protein: ASGTGTGDFYGYT
D gene: -; V gene: TRBV9; CDR3 protein: ASSVAGAGTEAF
D gene: -; V gene: TRBV6-4; CDR3 protein: ASSARAGDTGELF
D gene: TRBD2; V gene: TRBV6-1; CDR3 protein: ASSDRLAGAYQETQY
D gene: -; V gene: TRBV19; CDR3 protein: ASSYQGGRNQPQH
D gene: TRBD2; V gene: TRBV11-2; CDR3 protein: ASRRLTSEAGELF
D gene: -; V gene: TRBV30; CDR3 protein: AWKPRNLQGLEPEAF
D gene: -; V gene: TRBV18; CDR3 protein: ASSPRDAKYGYT
D gene: -; V gene: TRBV30; CDR3 protein: AWTGAYNEQF
D gene: -; V gene: TRBV5-4; CDR3 protein: ASSLGQGWDEKLF
D gene: TRBD1; V gene: TRBV6-5; CDR3 protein: ASSYSGDRNYGYT
D gene: -; V gene: TRBV4-2; CDR3 protein: ASSQFIDNPLH
D gene: TRBD1; V gene: TRBV5-1; CDR3 protein: ASSLTGGTNTIY
D gene: TRBD1; V gene: TRBV6-5; CDR3 protein: ASAGTGGYNEQF
D gene: TRBD1; V gene: TRBV18; CDR3 protein: ASSPEGQGIRY
D gene: -; V gene: TRBV27; CDR3 protein: ASNMGRHNEQF
D gene: -; V gene: TRBV29-1; CDR3 protein: SVVGGNGYT
D gene: TRBD2; V gene: TRBV6-2/TRBV6-3; CDR3 protein: ASSTTGTSTGELF
D gene: -; V gene: TRBV18; CDR3 protein: ASSPNNSDTQY
D gene: -; V gene: TRBV21-1; CDR3 protein: ASRDREITGELF
D gene: TRBD2; V gene: TRBV18; CDR3 protein: ASSPRTSGDEQY
D gene: TRBD2; V gene: TRBV19; CDR3 protein: ASSMGLAGVIGELF
D gene: -; V gene: TRBV9; CDR3 protein: ASSVVPGNTEAF